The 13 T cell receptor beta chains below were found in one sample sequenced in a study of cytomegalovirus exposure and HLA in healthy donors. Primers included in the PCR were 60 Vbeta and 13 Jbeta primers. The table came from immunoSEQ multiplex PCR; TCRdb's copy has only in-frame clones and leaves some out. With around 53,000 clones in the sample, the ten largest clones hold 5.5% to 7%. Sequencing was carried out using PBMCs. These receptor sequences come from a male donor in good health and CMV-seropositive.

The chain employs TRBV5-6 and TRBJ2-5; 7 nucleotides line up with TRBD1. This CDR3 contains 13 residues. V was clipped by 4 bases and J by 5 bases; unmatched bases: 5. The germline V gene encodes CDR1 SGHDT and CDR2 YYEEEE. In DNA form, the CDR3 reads TGTGCCAGCAGCACCGACAGGGAGGAGACCCAGTACTTC. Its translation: CASSTDREETQYF.

CDR3 coding DNA: TGTGCCAGCAGCCCACGACAGGGGGATACGCAGTATTTT. Translation: CASSPRQGDTQYF. V is TRBV4-2 and J is TRBJ2-3; TRBD1 agrees at 8 bases. The trim removed 4 bases at V and 6 bases at J, leaving 3 bases unmatched. Germline-derived CDR1 and CDR2 are LGHNA and YNFKEQ. The CDR3 sequence is 13 residues long.

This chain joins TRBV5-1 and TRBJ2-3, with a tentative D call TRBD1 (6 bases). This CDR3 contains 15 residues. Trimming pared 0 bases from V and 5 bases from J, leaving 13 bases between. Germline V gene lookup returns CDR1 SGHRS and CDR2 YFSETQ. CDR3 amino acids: CASSLGARGGDTQYF. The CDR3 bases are TGCGCCAGCAGCTTGGGAGCTCGAGGGGGAGATACGCAGTATTTT. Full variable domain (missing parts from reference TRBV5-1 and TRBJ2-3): KAGVTQTPRYLIKTRGQQVTLSCSPISGHRSVSWYQQTPGQGLQFLFEYFSETQRNKGNFPGRFSGRQFSNSRSEMNVSTLELGDSALYLCASSLGARGGDTQYFGPGTRLTVL.

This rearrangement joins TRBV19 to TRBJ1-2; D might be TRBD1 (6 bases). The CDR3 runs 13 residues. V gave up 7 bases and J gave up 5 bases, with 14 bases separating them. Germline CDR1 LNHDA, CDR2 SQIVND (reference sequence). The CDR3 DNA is TGTGCCAGTATCGGGGGGCTATCTTATGGCTACACCTTC. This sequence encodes CASIGGLSYGYTF.

The CDR3 is CASSYYSSNTGELFF. CDR3 DNA: TGTGCCAGCAGTTACTACAGCTCGAACACCGGGGAGCTGTTTTTT. This chain uses TRBV6-6 with TRBJ2-2; D is undetermined. Trimming removed 1 base from V and 0 bases from J, with 6 bases in between. Looked up from germline, CDR1 is MNHNY and CDR2 is SVGAGI (reference sequence). The CDR3 runs 15 residues.

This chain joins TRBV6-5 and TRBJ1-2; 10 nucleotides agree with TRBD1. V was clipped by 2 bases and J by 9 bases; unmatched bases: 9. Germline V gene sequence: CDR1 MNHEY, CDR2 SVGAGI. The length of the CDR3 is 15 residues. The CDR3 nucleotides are TGTGCCAGCAGTTACACCGTCGGGACAGGGGTTAGCTACACCTTC. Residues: CASSYTVGTGVSYTF.

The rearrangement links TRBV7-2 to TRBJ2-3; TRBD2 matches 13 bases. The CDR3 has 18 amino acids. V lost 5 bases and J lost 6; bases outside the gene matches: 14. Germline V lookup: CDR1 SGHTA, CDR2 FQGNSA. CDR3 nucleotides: TGTGCCAGCAGCGGCCGGACTAGCGGGGGACCTCGTCCGGATACGCAGTATTTT. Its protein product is CASSGRTSGGPRPDTQYF.

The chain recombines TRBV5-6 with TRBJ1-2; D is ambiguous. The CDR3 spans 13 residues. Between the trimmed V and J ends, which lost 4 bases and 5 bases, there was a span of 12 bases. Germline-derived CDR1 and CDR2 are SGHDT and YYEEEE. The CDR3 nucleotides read TGTGCCAGCAGCCTGCCCTACCTGTATGGCTACACCTTC. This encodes CASSLPYLYGYTF.

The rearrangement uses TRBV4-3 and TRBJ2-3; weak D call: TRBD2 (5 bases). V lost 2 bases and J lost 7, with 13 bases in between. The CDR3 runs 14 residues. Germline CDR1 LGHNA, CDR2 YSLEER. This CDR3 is CASSQQNEGYTQYF. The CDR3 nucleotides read TGCGCCAGCAGCCAACAAAATGAGGGCTATACGCAGTATTTT.

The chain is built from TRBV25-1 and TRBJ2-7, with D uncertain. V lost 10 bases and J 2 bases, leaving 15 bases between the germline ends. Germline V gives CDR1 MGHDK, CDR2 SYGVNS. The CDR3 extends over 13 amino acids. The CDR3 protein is CAIPGRPTYEQYF. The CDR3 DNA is TGTGCCATACCAGGCCGACCCACCTACGAGCAGTACTTC.

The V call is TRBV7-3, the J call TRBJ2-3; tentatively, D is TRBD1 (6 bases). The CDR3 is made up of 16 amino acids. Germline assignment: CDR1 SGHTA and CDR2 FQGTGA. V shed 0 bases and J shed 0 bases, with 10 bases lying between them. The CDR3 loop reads CASSLTGAPSTDTQYF. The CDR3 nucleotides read TGTGCCAGCAGCTTAACGGGGGCCCCTAGCACAGATACGCAGTATTTT.

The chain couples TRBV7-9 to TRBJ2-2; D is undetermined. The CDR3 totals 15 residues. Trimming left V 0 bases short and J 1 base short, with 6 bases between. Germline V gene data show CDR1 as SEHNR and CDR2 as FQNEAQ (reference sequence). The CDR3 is CASSLAVGNTGELFF. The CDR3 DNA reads TGTGCCAGCAGCTTAGCCGTCGGGAACACCGGGGAGCTGTTTTTT.

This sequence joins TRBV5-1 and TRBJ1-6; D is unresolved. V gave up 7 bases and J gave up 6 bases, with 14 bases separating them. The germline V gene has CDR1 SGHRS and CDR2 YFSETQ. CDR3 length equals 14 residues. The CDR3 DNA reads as TGCGCCAGCGGAGTCGGGTATGGTAATTCACCCCTCCACTTT. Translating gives CASGVGYGNSPLHF.